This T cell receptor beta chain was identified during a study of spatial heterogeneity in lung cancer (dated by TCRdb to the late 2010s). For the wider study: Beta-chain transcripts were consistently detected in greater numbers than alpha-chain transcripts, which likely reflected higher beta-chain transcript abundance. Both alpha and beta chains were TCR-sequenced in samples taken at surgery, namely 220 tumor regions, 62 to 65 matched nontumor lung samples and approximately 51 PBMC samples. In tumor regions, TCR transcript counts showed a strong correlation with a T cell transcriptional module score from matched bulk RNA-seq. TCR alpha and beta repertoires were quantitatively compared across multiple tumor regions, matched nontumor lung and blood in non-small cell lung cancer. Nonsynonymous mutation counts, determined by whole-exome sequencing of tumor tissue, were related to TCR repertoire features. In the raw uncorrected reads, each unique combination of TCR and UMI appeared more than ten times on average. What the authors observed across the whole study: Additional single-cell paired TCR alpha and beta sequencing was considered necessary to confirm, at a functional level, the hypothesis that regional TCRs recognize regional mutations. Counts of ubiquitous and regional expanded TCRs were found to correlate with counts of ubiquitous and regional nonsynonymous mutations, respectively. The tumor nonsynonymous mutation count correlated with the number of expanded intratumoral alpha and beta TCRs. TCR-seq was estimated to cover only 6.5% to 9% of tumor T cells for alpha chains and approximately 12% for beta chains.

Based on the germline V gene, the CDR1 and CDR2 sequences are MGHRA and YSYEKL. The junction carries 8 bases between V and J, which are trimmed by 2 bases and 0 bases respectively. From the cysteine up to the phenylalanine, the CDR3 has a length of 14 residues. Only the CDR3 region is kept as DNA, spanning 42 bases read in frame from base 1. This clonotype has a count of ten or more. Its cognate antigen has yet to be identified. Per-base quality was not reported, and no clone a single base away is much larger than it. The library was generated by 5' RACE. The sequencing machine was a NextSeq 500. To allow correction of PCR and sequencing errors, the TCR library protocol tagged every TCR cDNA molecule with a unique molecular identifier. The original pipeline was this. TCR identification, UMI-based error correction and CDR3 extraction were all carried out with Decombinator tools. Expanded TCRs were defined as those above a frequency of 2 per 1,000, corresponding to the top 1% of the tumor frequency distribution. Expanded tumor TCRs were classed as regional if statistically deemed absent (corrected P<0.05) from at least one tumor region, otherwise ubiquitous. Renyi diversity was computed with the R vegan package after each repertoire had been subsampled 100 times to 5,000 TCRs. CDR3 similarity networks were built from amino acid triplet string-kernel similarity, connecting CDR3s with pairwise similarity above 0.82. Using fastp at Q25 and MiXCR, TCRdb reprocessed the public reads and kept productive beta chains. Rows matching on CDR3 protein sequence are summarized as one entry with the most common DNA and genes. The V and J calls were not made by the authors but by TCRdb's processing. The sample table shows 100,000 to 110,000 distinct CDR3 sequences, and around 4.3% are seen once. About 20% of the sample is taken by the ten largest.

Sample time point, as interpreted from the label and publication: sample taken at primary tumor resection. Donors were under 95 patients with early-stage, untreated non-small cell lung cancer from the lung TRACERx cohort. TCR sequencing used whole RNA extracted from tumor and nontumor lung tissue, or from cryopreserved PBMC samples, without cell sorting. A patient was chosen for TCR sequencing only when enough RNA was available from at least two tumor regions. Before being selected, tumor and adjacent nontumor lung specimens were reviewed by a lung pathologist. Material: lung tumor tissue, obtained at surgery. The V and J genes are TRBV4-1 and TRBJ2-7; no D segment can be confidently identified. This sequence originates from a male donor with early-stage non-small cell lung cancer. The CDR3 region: CASSQIIASYEQYF. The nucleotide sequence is TGCGCCAGCAGCCAAATCATTGCCTCCTACGAGCAGTACTTC.